These 20 T cell receptor beta chains originate from one sample sequenced in a study of blood T cell repertoires in COVID-19. Clones were read by immunoSEQ multiplex PCR, and TCRdb kept only the in-frame ones, dropping some. Counted here are just over 35,000 clones, 75% to 90% occurring once; the ten biggest clones make up 35% to 50%. Material: peripheral blood. These receptors originate from a human donor in a cohort sampled during active or convalescent COVID-19. The donor label of this sample is uncertain.

The table lists this clone with a few counts. The rearrangement links TRBV11-2 to TRBJ2-1; possible D gene TRBD2, 5 bases. CDR3 length: 14 amino acids. CDR1 is SGHAT, CDR2 FQNNGV, per germline. V shed 6 bases and J shed 10 bases, with 19 bases lying between them. The CDR3: CASSPLRGRGEQFF. The CDR3 DNA reads as TGTGCCAGCAGTCCTCTTCGGGGTCGTGGAGAGCAGTTCTTC.

The chain is built from TRBV24-1 and TRBJ2-6; 7 nucleotides line up with TRBD2. Per the germline V gene, CDR1 is KGHDR and CDR2 is SFDVKD. The CDR3 extends over 17 amino acids. With 7 bases clipped from V and 2 bases from J, the junction kept 10 bases outside the gene matches. CDR3 residues: CATSGRAGAAGANVLTF. The DNA of the CDR3 is TGTGCCACCAGCGGACGGGCGGGAGCGGCTGGGGCCAACGTCCTGACTTTC.

The chain is built from TRBV5-5 and TRBJ1-3, with D perhaps TRBD1 (5 bases). Germline loops: CDR1 SGHKS, CDR2 YYEKEE (reference sequence). The germline V and J ends were trimmed by 4 bases and 0 bases, with 11 bases remaining between them. The CDR3 has 15 residues. This chain's CDR3 is CASSQTEDSGNTIYF. The CDR3 nucleotides are TGTGCCAGCAGCCAGACAGAAGACTCTGGAAACACCATATATTTT.

The J gene is TRBJ2-7, the V gene TRBV30; TRBD2 matches at 9 bases. This CDR3 is 19 amino acids long. Germline-derived CDR1 and CDR2 are GTSNPN and SVGIG (reference sequence). The trim removed 3 bases at V and 2 bases at J, leaving 20 bases unmatched. This chain's CDR3 is CAWSLFTGDLSSGTYEQYF. CDR3 in DNA: TGTGCCTGGAGCCTTTTTACAGGGGATTTGTCTAGCGGGACCTACGAGCAGTACTTC.

The chain recombines TRBV7-9 with TRBJ2-6, with D perhaps TRBD2 (6 bases). This CDR3 has 18 residues. Germline values: CDR1 SEHNR, CDR2 FQNEAQ (reference sequence). The V and J ends lost 5 bases and 1 base respectively, with 18 bases between them. Here the CDR3 DNA reads TGTGCCAGCAGCCCAGCCCCGTGGAGGGGTTCTGGGGCCAACGTCCTGACTTTC. This sequence encodes CASSPAPWRGSGANVLTF.

The rearrangement uses TRBV7-8 and TRBJ2-7; D uncertain. Deletions cut 2 bases from V and 5 bases from J, with 16 bases between. The CDR3 is 15 amino acids. In germline, CDR1 is SGHVS, CDR2 FQNEAQ. DNA for the CDR3: TGTGCCAGCAGCTTAAACAGTGCGAAAATCAACGAGCAGTACTTC. Protein: CASSLNSAKINEQYF.

This clone was seen a handful of times. The chain has TRBV6-2 or TRBV6-3 and TRBJ2-7; tentative D call: TRBD2 (5 bases). Trimming took 3 bases from V and 5 from J, leaving 14 bases between them. Germline CDR1 is MNHEY and CDR2 is SVGEGT. The CDR3 runs 14 residues. The CDR3 protein is CASSYWEGSHEQYF. The CDR3 bases are TGTGCCAGCAGTTATTGGGAAGGGAGCCACGAGCAGTACTTC.

This rearrangement joins TRBV9 to TRBJ1-2, with D unclear. The CDR3 sequence is 13 residues long. Trimming pared 4 bases from V and 1 base from J, leaving 8 bases between. Germline CDR1 is SGDLS and CDR2 is YYNGEE. DNA for the CDR3: TGTGCCAGCAGCCCAGCGGTTAACTATGGCTACACCTTC. Residues: CASSPAVNYGYTF.

This chain uses TRBV7-9 with TRBJ2-7, with TRBD2 as a possible D gene (5 bases). This CDR3 comprises 13 residues. Trimming stripped 5 bases from V and 0 bases from J, with 8 bases between. Per the germline V gene, CDR1 is SEHNR and CDR2 is FQNEAQ (reference sequence). For the CDR3, the DNA is TGTGCCAGCAGCGAGCGGAGCTCCTACGAGCAGTACTTC. This translates into CASSERSSYEQYF.

The chain links TRBV3-1 (or the pseudogene TRBV3-2) to TRBJ2-3; 8 nucleotides agree with TRBD1. In germline, CDR1 is LGHDT, CDR2 YNNKEL (reference sequence). This CDR3 region has 15 residues. V shed 4 bases and J 2 bases; nucleotides not matched to a gene: 5. The CDR3 region has the DNA TGTGCCAGCAGCCCCGGGACAGGCATCACAGATACGCAGTATTTT. Encoded protein: CASSPGTGITDTQYF.

This clone was seen only a few times. This sequence joins TRBV30 and TRBJ1-1; D is uncertain. The CDR3 length is 11 residues. The germline V gene encodes CDR1 GTSNPN and CDR2 SVGIG (reference sequence). Here the CDR3 reads CAAAGRAEAFF. In DNA, the CDR3 is TGTGCTGCCGCGGGGAGGGCTGAAGCTTTCTTT.

This rearrangement joins TRBV10-3 to TRBJ1-1; 9 nucleotides match TRBD1. Trimming at V came to 4 bases and at J to 5 bases, leaving 5 bases not matched to a gene. Germline V CDR1 and CDR2: ENHRY, SYGVKD. The CDR3 is 14 amino acids. For the CDR3, the DNA is TGTGCCATCAGTGCGGGACAGGGTCTGACTGAAGCTTTCTTT. Translation: CAISAGQGLTEAFF.

V gene TRBV7-9 combines with J gene TRBJ2-5; D possibly corresponds to TRBD2 (6 bases). CDR3 length equals 12 residues. V lost 5 bases to trimming and J lost 5 bases, with 9 bases between them. Germline CDR1 SEHNR, CDR2 FQNEAQ (reference sequence). CDR3 bases: TGTGCCAGCAGCGCACGGGAGGAGACCCAGTACTTC. Translation: CASSAREETQYF.

V gene TRBV13 combines with J gene TRBJ2-5; D is possibly TRBD2 (5 bases). V gave up 4 bases and J gave up 4 bases, with 13 bases separating them. The CDR3 totals 14 residues. In germline, CDR1 is PRHDT, CDR2 FYEKMQ (reference sequence). The CDR3 spells CASSSWEFRETQYF. The CDR3 DNA is TGTGCCAGCAGCTCCTGGGAGTTTCGAGAGACCCAGTACTTC.

The chain carries TRBV7-2 and TRBJ2-1; 8 bases match TRBD2. J lost 4 bases, V lost 6 bases, and 11 bases had no gene match. CDR3 length: 16 amino acids. CDR1 and CDR2 (germline): SGHTA, FQGNSA. CDR3 sequence (DNA): TGTGCCAGCAGGGGCGGCGGGGGGTCAGGGTACAATGAGCAGTTCTTC. Protein: CASRGGGGSGYNEQFF.

This clone was counted between two and nine times. The rearrangement uses TRBV9 and TRBJ1-2; TRBD1 matches 9 bases. Per germline, CDR1 SGDLS and CDR2 YYNGEE. The CDR3 consists of 13 residues. After removal of 3 bases from V and 4 bases from J, the junction contained 1 base not matched to a gene. The DNA for the CDR3 is TGTGCCAGCAGCGCGACAGGGGGCTATGGCTACACCTTC. The encoded protein is CASSATGGYGYTF.

The chain combines TRBV5-4 with TRBJ2-1; TRBD1 matches at 7 bases. The CDR3 runs to 13 residues. Germline CDR1 and CDR2: SGHNT and YYREEE (reference sequence). With V trimmed by 0 bases and J by 10 bases, 4 bases remained unmatched. The CDR3 DNA reads TGTGCCAGCAGCTTGGACAGGGGAAAGGAGCAGTTCTTC. Protein: CASSLDRGKEQFF.

This chain connects TRBV9 to TRBJ2-2; D ambiguous. CDR3 size: 15 residues. Germline V lookup: CDR1 SGDLS, CDR2 YYNGEE. The V gene lost 0 bases and the J gene lost 0 bases, with 6 bases spanning the gap. CDR3 amino acids: CASSVVGTNTGELFF. In DNA, the CDR3 is TGTGCCAGCAGCGTAGTGGGCACGAACACCGGGGAGCTGTTTTTT.

As DNA, the CDR3 is TGCGCCAGCAGCTTACCGGGACTGAATAATTCACCCCTCCACTTT. This sequence encodes CASSLPGLNNSPLHF. The chain joins TRBV5-1 to TRBJ1-6; D perhaps matches TRBD1 (5 bases). The CDR3 is made up of 15 amino acids. Germline V gene data show CDR1 as SGHRS and CDR2 as YFSETQ. V was cut by 2 bases and J by 5 bases, with 11 bases left in between. The full variable domain, completed using reference TRBV5-1 and TRBJ1-6, is KAGVTQTPRYLIKTRGQQVTLSCSPISGHRSVSWYQQTPGQGLQFLFEYFSETQRNKGNFPGRFSGRQFSNSRSEMNVSTLELGDSALYLCASSLPGLNNSPLHFGNGTRLTVT.

The chain uses TRBV29-1 and TRBJ2-1; 12 bases agree with TRBD2. The V gene's germline CDR1 is SQVTM and CDR2 ANQGSEA. V shed 6 bases and J 9 bases; nucleotides not matched to a gene: 3. The CDR3 is 12 amino acids. CDR3 in amino acids: CSVGLAGTEQFF. For the CDR3, the DNA is TGCAGCGTCGGACTAGCGGGAACTGAGCAGTTCTTC.